The 10 T cell receptor beta chains reported below all come from one sample, sequenced in a study of technical replicates of blood from several donors. TCRdb's copy holds only in-frame clones and misses some; the assay was immunoSEQ multiplex PCR. The sample shows around 67,000 clones, nearly 97% of them seen only once. The sequencing sample was made of T cells isolated from PBMCs. Receptors originate from a human donor in good health.

V gene TRBV10-1 combines with J gene TRBJ2-7, with TRBD1 as a possible D gene (6 bases). The CDR3 sequence is 13 residues long. The V and J ends lost 4 bases and 5 bases respectively, with 12 bases between them. The germline V gene encodes CDR1 WNHNN and CDR2 SYGVQD (reference sequence). The CDR3 DNA reads as TGCGCCAGCAGTGTTTCCCAGGGGAACGAGCAGTACTTC. Translating gives CASSVSQGNEQYF.

The chain has TRBV27 and TRBJ2-1, with D unresolved. Trimming removed 3 bases from V and 5 bases from J, with 8 bases in between. CDR3 length equals 13 residues. Germline V gene lookup returns CDR1 MNHEY and CDR2 SMNVEV (reference sequence). CDR3 coding DNA: TGTGCCAGCAGTTTTCAGGTTAACAATGAGCAGTTCTTC. Protein product: CASSFQVNNEQFF.

V gene TRBV11-3 combines with J gene TRBJ2-7, with 7 bases fitting TRBD2. Germline V gene sequence: CDR1 SGHNT, CDR2 YENEEA. The CDR3 length is 12 residues. V gave up 6 bases and J gave up 3 bases; unmatched junction bases: 2. The CDR3 spells CASRASGYEQYF. The CDR3 nucleotides read TGTGCCAGCAGAGCTAGCGGCTACGAGCAGTACTTC.

The genes are TRBV28 and TRBJ1-5; 10 bases are shared with TRBD1. There are 17 residues in the CDR3. V lost 10 bases and J lost 0; bases outside the gene matches: 12. The V gene's germline CDR1 is MDHEN and CDR2 SYDVKM. CDR3 sequence (DNA): TGTGCCACCCAGCCCGGGACAGGGGTGTATAGCAATCAGCCCCAGCATTTT. Protein sequence: CATQPGTGVYSNQPQHF.

The rearrangement uses TRBV15 and TRBJ2-2; 12 positions match TRBD2. Germline assignment: CDR1 LNHNV and CDR2 YYDKDF (reference sequence). The CDR3 spans 20 residues. V lost 0 bases and J lost 0; bases outside the gene matches: 8. CDR3 sequence (DNA): TGTGCCACCAGCAGAGATAGGCTAGCGGGAGGGCCCCCGAACACCGGGGAGCTGTTTTTT. This translates into CATSRDRLAGGPPNTGELFF.

This sequence joins TRBV14 and TRBJ1-1, with TRBD1 identical over 9 bases. Germline CDR1 reads SGHDN; CDR2 reads FVKESK. This CDR3 has 16 residues. The J segment lost 0 bases and the V segment lost 6 bases, leaving 8 bases of the junction unmatched. In DNA, the CDR3 is TGTGCCAGCAGACGTTGGGGACAGGGTATGAACACTGAAGCTTTCTTT. This sequence encodes CASRRWGQGMNTEAFF.

This chain connects TRBV4-1 to TRBJ2-7, with 9 positions matching TRBD1. The germline V gene has CDR1 MGHRA and CDR2 YSYEKL. The CDR3 is 14 amino acids. The V gene end was trimmed by 4 bases and the J gene end by 5 bases; junction bases not matched to a gene: 6. The CDR3 sequence: CASSPGQGFHEQYF. The CDR3 DNA sequence: TGCGCCAGCAGCCCGGGACAGGGATTCCACGAGCAGTACTTC.

The chain is built from TRBV7-9 and TRBJ2-1, with 8 bases matching TRBD2. The CDR3 is 13 residues long. J lost 6 bases, V lost 11 bases, and 9 bases had no gene match. From germline, CDR1 is SEHNR and CDR2 FQNEAQ (reference sequence). CDR3 protein: CADHRGGVNEQFF. DNA of the CDR3: TGTGCCGATCACCGGGGGGGGGTCAATGAGCAGTTCTTC. Based on the CDR3 plus reference TRBV7-9 and TRBJ2-1, the full variable domain is DTGVSQNPRHKITKRGQNVTFRCDPISEHNRLYWYRQTLGQGPEFLTYFQNEAQLEKSRLLSDRFSAERPKGSFSTLEIQRTEQGDSAMYLCADHRGGVNEQFFGPGTRLTVL.

The V gene is TRBV5-4, the J gene TRBJ1-2; no reliable D call. V lost 0 bases and J lost 3, with 6 bases in between. Germline-derived CDR1 and CDR2 are SGHNT and YYREEE (reference sequence). The CDR3 has 13 residues. The CDR3 bases are TGTGCCAGCAGCTTGGACGGGGACTATGGCTACACCTTC. This translates into CASSLDGDYGYTF.

V and J are TRBV2 and TRBJ2-7; possibly TRBD2 for D (5 bases). V lost 10 bases, J lost 6 bases, and 13 bases lay in between. This CDR3 spans 11 amino acids. Germline CDR1 reads SNHLY; CDR2 reads FYNNEI. CDR3 loop: CATGLAGEQYF. The CDR3 region has the DNA TGTGCCACCGGACTTGCGGGCGAGCAGTACTTC.